This TCR beta chain was captured in a study of blood T cell repertoires in COVID-19. Study-wide background: Samples taken during acute and convalescent COVID-19 were collected in the United States, Italy and Spain.

V dropped 5 bases and J dropped 5; count of bases not matched to a gene: 8. Germline V lookup: CDR1 GTSNPN, CDR2 SVGIG (reference sequence). CDR3 length: 13 amino acids. The authors' processing: Using reference gene primer amplification, nucleated cell counts were estimated. Sequenced by immunoSEQ multiplex PCR; TCRdb stores in-frame clones only, minus some. V and J calls and clone size come straight from that table; D and trimming were deduced from the DNA. This table holds about 50,000 clones, roughly 84% found once. J is TRBJ1-2 and V is TRBV30, with 7 bases that match TRBD1. The sequencing input was peripheral blood. This clonotype originated in a woman aged 60-75 years with acute or convalescent COVID-19. The CDR3 coding sequence is TGTGCCTGGTCAGGGGACAGAAGATATGGCTACACCTTC. This encodes CAWSGDRRYGYTF.